The 21 T cell receptor beta chains reported below all come from one sample, sequenced in a study of response to subunit inactivated influenza vaccine. TCRdb re-derived calls from the RT-PCR reads in MiXCR, one entry per CDR3 protein. The sample lists almost 250,000 distinct CDR3 sequences; about 12% were seen once. Specimen: non-naive T cells sorted from PBMCs, collected around 14 days before vaccination. Receptors were obtained from a man aged 50 to 60 who received an inactivated influenza vaccine.

This clonotype was seen repeatedly, ten times or more. The chain is built from TRBV4-3 and TRBJ2-3; D may be TRBD1 or TRBD2 (5 bases each). Germline V lookup: CDR1 LGHNA, CDR2 YSLEER. The V end was cut by 1 base, the J end by 4 bases, with 12 bases between. The CDR3 is 15 residues long. The CDR3 DNA reads TGCGCCAGCAGCCAAGCTGGGGGACGGGCAGATACGCAGTATTTT. It is translated as CASSQAGGRADTQYF.

This clonotype occurred a few times. The J gene is TRBJ2-7, the V gene TRBV27, with 7 nucleotides matching TRBD2. The CDR3 runs 14 residues. Germline-derived CDR1 and CDR2 are MNHEY and SMNVEV (reference sequence). After removal of 3 bases from V and 6 bases from J, the junction contained 8 bases not matched to a gene. DNA for the CDR3: TGTGCCAGCAGTTTGTCAGCGGGACGCTTCGAGCAGTACTTC. It encodes CASSLSAGRFEQYF.

V and J are TRBV29-1 and TRBJ2-7; possible D gene TRBD2, 7 bases. Trimming cost V 4 bases and J 5 bases, with 15 bases left between them. Looked up from germline, CDR1 is SQVTM and CDR2 is ANQGSEA. CDR3 length equals 13 residues. CDR3 DNA: TGCAGCGTTGGTAGGGGGGAGGGAGACGAGCAGTACTTC. This sequence encodes CSVGRGEGDEQYF.

The sample holds a few counts of this clonotype. The V and J genes are TRBV6-5 and TRBJ1-1; D remains unclear. From germline, CDR1 is MNHEY and CDR2 SVGAGI. Trimming left V 0 bases short and J 5 bases short, with 7 bases between. The CDR3 extends over 13 amino acids. The CDR3 DNA follows: TGTGCCAGCAGTTACTCGGGTCTAACTGAAGCTTTCTTT. It specifies CASSYSGLTEAFF.

This clonotype has more than one count but fewer than ten. The chain carries TRBV6-6 and TRBJ2-7; D is ambiguous. The V and J ends lost 5 bases and 6 bases respectively, with 8 bases between them. Germline V lookup: CDR1 MNHNY, CDR2 SVGAGI (reference sequence). CDR3 length: 11 amino acids. CDR3 region: CASSNVREQYF. The CDR3 DNA sequence: TGTGCCAGCAGTAATGTCCGCGAGCAGTACTTC.

The rearrangement links TRBV5-5 to TRBJ1-1; TRBD1 might be the D (5 bases). Trimming pared 4 bases from V and 5 bases from J, leaving 18 bases between. Germline V gene data show CDR1 as SGHKS and CDR2 as YYEKEE (reference sequence). The CDR3 extends over 15 amino acids. The CDR3 here is CASSPLQAGRTEAFF. Written as DNA, the CDR3 is TGTGCCAGCAGCCCTCTACAGGCCGGAAGGACTGAAGCTTTCTTT.

To note about this clonotype: This may arise from a read error, as a much more abundant clone is one base away. The J gene is TRBJ1-5, the V gene TRBV6-2 or TRBV6-3, with TRBD1 matching 8 bases. Germline CDR1 is MNHEY and CDR2 is SVGEGT. This CDR3 comprises 14 residues. The CDR3 region is CASARAGGNLPQHF. The CDR3, as DNA: TGTGCCAGCGCTAGGGCAGGGGGCAATCTGCCCCAGCATTTT.

This clonotype was detected many times. The chain joins TRBV9 to TRBJ2-5; D not resolved. The CDR3 runs to 13 residues. Trimming took 0 bases from V and 1 from J, leaving 4 bases between them. Germline values: CDR1 SGDLS, CDR2 YYNGEE. The DNA for the CDR3 is TGTGCCAGCAGCGTAGGACTCCAAGAGACCCAGTACTTC. Encoded protein: CASSVGLQETQYF.

This clonotype was counted only a few times. The V gene is TRBV6-2 or TRBV6-3, the J gene TRBJ2-5; D remains ambiguous. Germline CDR1 is MNHEY and CDR2 is SVGEGT. The CDR3 contains 11 residues. V was trimmed by 4 bases and J by 5 bases, leaving 5 bases between them. The CDR3 loop is CASSSPETQYF. The CDR3 DNA sequence: TGTGCCAGCAGTTCCCCGGAGACCCAGTACTTC.

This clonotype turned up a few times. The genes are TRBV20-1 and TRBJ1-6; 8 bases fit TRBD1. This CDR3 is built from 14 residues. V lost 6 bases to trimming and J lost 11 bases; unmatched junction nucleotides: 12. Germline V gene data show CDR1 as DFQATT and CDR2 as SNEGSKA (reference sequence). CDR3 nucleotides: TGCAGTGCCCGGCATGGACAGGGTACGACACCCCTCCACTTT. It encodes CSARHGQGTTPLHF.

V and J are TRBV20-1 and TRBJ2-5; unclear D gene. Looked up from germline, CDR1 is DFQATT and CDR2 is SNEGSKA (reference sequence). CDR3 size: 12 residues. The V and J ends lost 6 bases and 5 bases respectively, with 13 bases between them. The DNA of the CDR3 is TGCAGTGCCCCTAACGAATTGGAGACCCAGTACTTC. Protein sequence: CSAPNELETQYF.

The rearrangement links TRBV4-1 to TRBJ1-6, with no clear D. V was trimmed by 0 bases and J by 7 bases, leaving 7 bases between them. Germline values: CDR1 MGHRA, CDR2 YSYEKL. This CDR3 has 14 residues. This CDR3 reads CASSQELGNSPLHF. The CDR3 nucleotides read TGCGCCAGCAGCCAAGAGCTGGGGAATTCACCCCTCCACTTT.

V and J are TRBV5-5 and TRBJ2-1; D call uncertain. The CDR3 totals 18 residues. Germline lookup yields CDR1 SGHKS and CDR2 YYEKEE (reference sequence). V gave up 3 bases and J gave up 3 bases, with 22 bases separating them. The CDR3 bases are TGTGCCAGCAGCTCTAGTCCCCATTCTTGGGTAAACTACAATGAGCAGTTCTTC. Translation gives CASSSSPHSWVNYNEQFF. Based on the CDR3 plus reference TRBV5-5 and TRBJ2-1, the full variable domain is DAGVTQSPTHLIKTRGQQVTLRCSPISGHKSVSWYQQVLGQGPQFIFQYYEKEERGRGNFPDRFSARQFPNYSSELNVNALLLGDSALYLCASSSSPHSWVNYNEQFFGPGTRLTVL.

This clonotype was counted many times. An end of the junction differs from the germline gene, which may be a read error. The chain couples TRBV5-1 to TRBJ2-2; tentatively, D is TRBD1 (6 bases). The CDR3 spans 16 residues. CDR1 SGHRS and CDR2 YFSETQ come from the germline V gene. Here the CDR3 DNA reads TGCGCCAGCAGCTTGGCTCCAGGGGCGAATACCGGGGAGCTGTTTTTT. It codes for CASSLAPGANTGELFF.

The sample holds a few counts of this clonotype. The chain has TRBV11-3 and TRBJ2-7; the match to TRBD2 covers 9 bases. Germline CDR1 reads SGHNT; CDR2 reads YENEEA. The CDR3 loop spans 13 amino acids. The J segment lost 4 bases and the V segment lost 3 bases, leaving 1 base of the junction unmatched. The CDR3 is CASSFGLAYEQYF. The CDR3 DNA reads as TGTGCCAGCAGCTTTGGACTAGCGTACGAGCAGTACTTC.

This chain links TRBV20-1 with TRBJ2-5; D gene uncertain. V was clipped by 3 bases and J by 2 bases, with 10 bases between them. This CDR3 has 13 amino acids. Per the germline V gene, CDR1 is DFQATT and CDR2 is SNEGSKA (reference sequence). The CDR3 DNA sequence: TGCAGTGCTAGCGGTAACCCGCAAGAGACCCAGTACTTC. Its translation is CSASGNPQETQYF.

This sequence joins TRBV7-2 and TRBJ2-1; D is perhaps TRBD2 (6 bases). Germline CDR1 SGHTA, CDR2 FQGNSA. This CDR3 is 16 amino acids long. Trimming left V 2 bases short and J 6 bases short, with 17 bases between. The CDR3 is CASSLFGGTHPNEQFF. The CDR3 nucleotides are TGTGCCAGCAGCTTATTTGGGGGGACTCATCCCAATGAGCAGTTCTTC.

The table lists this clonotype with a few counts. This chain links TRBV28 with TRBJ1-3; 7 nucleotides align to TRBD1. This CDR3 has 14 amino acids. The germline CDR1 and CDR2 sequences are MDHEN and SYDVKM. With 6 bases clipped from V and 9 bases from J, the junction kept 11 bases outside the gene matches. The CDR3 DNA reads as TGTGCCAGCAGACCCGGACAGGCGAGGGCCACCATATATTTT. Amino acids: CASRPGQARATIYF.

This sequence joins TRBV19 and TRBJ2-6; D is possibly TRBD1 (5 bases). The CDR3 has 16 amino acids. The germline V gene encodes CDR1 LNHDA and CDR2 SQIVND (reference sequence). Between the trimmed V and J ends, which lost 4 bases and 1 base, there was a span of 11 bases. The CDR3 sequence: CASSTLTASGANVLTF. Written as DNA, the CDR3 is TGTGCCAGTAGTACCCTGACAGCGTCTGGGGCCAACGTCCTGACTTTC.

The rearrangement links TRBV19 to TRBJ2-7; TRBD1 matches at 7 bases. V gave up 3 bases and J gave up 2 bases; unmatched junction bases: 4. Germline CDR1 and CDR2: LNHDA and SQIVND (reference sequence). This CDR3 region has 14 residues. For the CDR3, the DNA is TGTGCCAGTAGTATCAACAGGGGCCCCTACGAGCAGTACTTC. Translation gives CASSINRGPYEQYF. Filled out from reference TRBV19 and TRBJ2-7, the complete variable domain reads DGGITQSPKYLFRKEGQNVTLSCEQNLNHDAMYWYRQDPGQGLRLIYYSQIVNDFQKGDIAEGYSVSREKKESFPLTVTSAQKNPTAFYLCASSINRGPYEQYFGPGTRLTVT.

This clonotype was seen only a few times. The chain carries TRBV28 and TRBJ2-5, with D possibly matching TRBD2 (6 bases). V was pared by 7 bases and J by 5 bases, with 23 bases between. The CDR3 spans 16 residues. Germline V CDR1 and CDR2: MDHEN, SYDVKM. The CDR3 here is CASKKGPASRGETQYF. CDR3 nucleotides: TGTGCCAGCAAAAAGGGCCCAGCTTCCCGGGGGGAGACCCAGTACTTC.